A selection of T cell receptor beta chains follows, all from one sample in a study of spatial heterogeneity in lung cancer. From the 5' RACE reads, TCRdb called clonotypes with MiXCR, one entry per CDR3 protein. The data hold over 3,000 distinct CDR3 sequences, with more than 7.5% observed a single time. Here the sequenced sample was lung tumor tissue, taken at surgery. These receptors all come from a male donor with early-stage non-small cell lung cancer. The CDR3 runs from the conserved cysteine through the conserved F or W. D genes are given only for firm matches. Some rows mark clone size as missing; the rest say once, few, many or name a class of expanded clone.

CDR3 DNA,CDR3 protein,clone size,J gene,V gene,D gene,CDR3 length
TGCAGTGCTAGGGGGAGCCAGTTAGGAGATACGCAGTATTTT,CSARGSQLGDTQYF,many,TRBJ2-3,TRBV20-1,.,14
TGTGCCATCAGTGAGGGGGGTGGGGATCAGCCCCAGCATTTT,CAISEGGGDQPQHF,many,TRBJ1-5,TRBV10-3,.,14
TGCAGTGCCCCTGGGGGGCGAGGGGAGACCCAGTACTTC,CSAPGGRGETQYF,medium-sized,TRBJ2-5,TRBV20-1,.,13
TGTGCCAGCAGCCAGCCGGGACAGGGGTTTGGCGAGCAGTACTTC,CASSQPGQGFGEQYF,many,TRBJ2-7,TRBV3-1,TRBD1,15
TGTGCCAGCAGCAAGAGGGTTTCTGGGGCCAACGTCCTGACTTTC,CASSKRVSGANVLTF,few,TRBJ2-6,TRBV6-2/TRBV6-3,.,15
TGTGCCAGCTCAGGGGACAGGACACCCCGCTACGAGCAGTACTTC,CASSGDRTPRYEQYF,medium-sized,TRBJ2-7,TRBV18,TRBD1,15
TGTGCCAGCAGCTTACCGACAGGGTGGGGTTACGAGCAGTACTTC,CASSLPTGWGYEQYF,many,TRBJ2-7,TRBV7-9,TRBD1,15
TGTGCCAGCAGCTTGTTCGGCAGGGGGCCTAACACCGGGGAGCTGTTTTTT,CASSLFGRGPNTGELFF,many,TRBJ2-2,TRBV5-5,TRBD1,17
TGTGCCAGCACGTCTTTCGCCAGCCCCCAGCATTTT,CASTSFASPQHF,large,TRBJ1-5,TRBV6-6,.,12
TGTGCCAGCAGCTTAGCTCATAAACCTAGCACAGATACGCAGTATTTT,CASSLAHKPSTDTQYF,medium-sized,TRBJ2-3,TRBV7-2,.,16
TGTGCCAGCAGCTTTTCCCGGGACAGTTACTACGAGCAGTACTTC,CASSFSRDSYYEQYF,.,TRBJ2-7,TRBV7-2,TRBD1,15
TGTGCCAGCAGTCTCACAGGGACGAACACTGAAGCTTTCTTT,CASSLTGTNTEAFF,medium-sized,TRBJ1-1,TRBV12-3/TRBV12-4,.,14
TGTGCCAGCAGCTTTCGGGACCCCGTAGGAGAAAAACTGTTTTTT,CASSFRDPVGEKLFF,medium-sized,TRBJ1-4,TRBV7-9,.,15
TGCAGCGTTGAAGCGGTCAGGACTTCGAACACCGGGGAGCTGTTTTTT,CSVEAVRTSNTGELFF,medium-sized,TRBJ2-2,TRBV29-1,.,16
TGTGCCAGCAGTTATCGACAGGGCCGCATTGGAGAAAAACTGTTTTTT,CASSYRQGRIGEKLFF,medium-sized,TRBJ1-4,TRBV7-8,TRBD1,16
TGTGCCAGCAGCGTAGCTGAGTATAATTCACCCCTCCACTTT,CASSVAEYNSPLHF,many,TRBJ1-6,TRBV9,.,14
TGTGCCAGCAGTTACCTGAACAGGGCGAACGGAGGGCAGTACTTC,CASSYLNRANGGQYF,medium-sized,TRBJ2-7,TRBV28,.,15
TGTGCCAGCAGCTCCTTCGGGGAGCTGTTTTTT,CASSSFGELFF,large,TRBJ2-2,TRBV11-2,.,11
TGTGCCAGCAGCCCAAACCGGGACAGACCTCAAGAGACCCAGTACTTC,CASSPNRDRPQETQYF,large,TRBJ2-5,TRBV12-3/TRBV12-4,TRBD1,16
TGCAGCGTTGGCAGGGGCGAGAACACTGAAGCTTTCTTT,CSVGRGENTEAFF,large,TRBJ1-1,TRBV29-1,.,13
TGTGCCTCGGGGGACAGGAGCACAGATACGCAGTATTTT,CASGDRSTDTQYF,many,TRBJ2-3,TRBV6-1,TRBD1,13
TGCAGTGCAGTAGGGGGCAGCAATCAGCCCCAGCATTTT,CSAVGGSNQPQHF,.,TRBJ1-5,TRBV20-1,TRBD1,13
TGCAGTGCTAGGCCGGGACAGGGAGGTCAGCCCCAGCATTTT,CSARPGQGGQPQHF,many,TRBJ1-5,TRBV20-1,TRBD1,14
TGTGCCAGCAGCCAAATAATGGGACGGAAAGCTGCAACTAATGAAAAACTGTTTTTT,CASSQIMGRKAATNEKLFF,many,TRBJ1-4,TRBV3-1,.,19
TGCAGTGCTACCATTGGCGGGGGCCATAGCACAGATACGCAGTATTTT,CSATIGGGHSTDTQYF,many,TRBJ2-3,TRBV20-1,.,16
TGTGCCAGCAGCGTTACAGGCTGGACTGAAGCTTTCTTT,CASSVTGWTEAFF,many,TRBJ1-1,TRBV11-2,.,13
TGTGCCAGCAGCGGACAGGCTTGGGACTATGGCTACACCTTC,CASSGQAWDYGYTF,large,TRBJ1-2,TRBV2,TRBD1,14
TGTGCCACCAGTGATTCGGGGACAGGAGCCTACGAGCAGTACTTC,CATSDSGTGAYEQYF,medium-sized,TRBJ2-7,TRBV24-1,TRBD1,15
TGTGCCAGCAGCTTAGAATTAAGTACTAACTATGGCTACACCTTC,CASSLELSTNYGYTF,medium-sized,TRBJ1-2,TRBV7-9,.,15
TGCGCCAGCAGCGCCACTAACACAGATACGCAGTATTTT,CASSATNTDTQYF,.,TRBJ2-3,TRBV5-1,.,13
TGTGCCAGCAGCCGAGACAGGGGACGGGCCTACGAGCAGTACTTC,CASSRDRGRAYEQYF,medium-sized,TRBJ2-7,TRBV5-5,TRBD1,15
TGTGCCAGCAGCCACGGGACAGGAGGTGAAAAACTGTTTTTT,CASSHGTGGEKLFF,medium-sized,TRBJ1-4,TRBV16,TRBD1,14
TGTGCCAGCAGTCCCCCCGGGGCAGACTCTGGAAACACCATATATTTT,CASSPPGADSGNTIYF,medium-sized,TRBJ1-3,TRBV28,.,16
TGTGCCAGCAGCGTAGTGCCAGCGGCCACAGATACGCAGTATTTT,CASSVVPAATDTQYF,many,TRBJ2-3,TRBV9,.,15
TGTGCCAGCAGCTTGAGGCAGGCGGGGGAAAAACTGTTTTTT,CASSLRQAGEKLFF,many,TRBJ1-4,TRBV5-6,.,14
TGTGCCAGCAGCTGGGCAGACACAGATACGCAGTATTTT,CASSWADTDTQYF,medium-sized,TRBJ2-3,TRBV5-4,.,13
TGTGCCAGCAGTCCCGGGACTTTAGCCTACGAGCAGTACTTC,CASSPGTLAYEQYF,many,TRBJ2-7,TRBV28,.,14
TGTGCCAGCAGCGTGGGGGACAGGAACCTCTACGAGCAGTACTTC,CASSVGDRNLYEQYF,many,TRBJ2-7,TRBV9,TRBD1,15
TGCGCCAGCAGAAGGCTAGCGGACTCCTACGAGCAGTACTTC,CASRRLADSYEQYF,few,TRBJ2-7,TRBV5-1,TRBD2,14
TGTGCCAGCACCCCAGCAGGGGGCCGTAACTATGGCTACACCTTC,CASTPAGGRNYGYTF,medium-sized,TRBJ1-2,TRBV5-6,TRBD1,15
TGTGCCAGCAGCCAAAGACAGGGGGCAGAGTCACCCCTCCACTTT,CASSQRQGAESPLHF,medium-sized,TRBJ1-6,TRBV3-1,TRBD1,15
TGCAGCGTTGTGGACACCGGGGAGCTGTTTTTT,CSVVDTGELFF,medium-sized,TRBJ2-2,TRBV29-1,.,11
TGCAGTGCTAGAGAACCCGGGACGGGAAACACCGGGGAGCTGTTTTTT,CSAREPGTGNTGELFF,many,TRBJ2-2,TRBV20-1,.,16
TGTGCCAGCAGTTTAGATCGGGGCCTGGACATTCAGTACTTC,CASSLDRGLDIQYF,medium-sized,TRBJ2-4,TRBV12-3/TRBV12-4,.,14
TGTGCCAGCAGCTTGGGCAGGGTCACAGATACGCAGTATTTT,CASSLGRVTDTQYF,.,TRBJ2-3,TRBV7-2,.,14
TGCAGTGCTAGAGATGCGGGACTAGCGCCCAATGAGCAGTTCTTC,CSARDAGLAPNEQFF,medium-sized,TRBJ2-1,TRBV20-1,TRBD2,15